The T cell receptor (beta chain) under discussion was sequenced for a study of blood T cells in healthy people across ages. General observations from the study: Older age went with lower TCR beta diversity per million T cells, in a roughly linear way.

Details on this clonotype: Its antigen remains unknown.

CDR3 size: 16 residues. Trimming took 3 bases from V and 0 from J, leaving 12 bases between them. A second PCR of 7 to 11 cycles used a sample-barcoded 5' primer and a J-beta primer mix. Every sample returned 2.5 million or more CDR3-containing paired-end reads. TCRdb independently ran MiXCR on the 5' RACE reads; one entry per CDR3 protein. This sample has hundreds of thousands of distinct CDR3 sequences, with about 61% found just once. This receptor was identified in a man aged 35 to 55 in good health. This rearrangement joins TRBV12-3 or TRBV12-4 to TRBJ1-3; unclear D gene. The sequenced material came from blood. CDR3 DNA: TGTGCCAGCAGTTTGGGTGGCGGGCTCTCTGGAAACACCATATATTTT. Translation gives CASSLGGGLSGNTIYF.